This section outlines one T cell receptor (beta chain) sequence together with its context. Its matching antigen is unknown. The data belong to a study of shared clonotypes between healthy human individuals. Healthy HIV-negative adults with no recent acute infections or vaccinations were recruited as donors. V gave up 1 base and J gave up 5 bases, with 23 bases separating them. The CDR3 has 18 residues. Germline CDR1 reads MGHRA; CDR2 reads YSYEKL. Broader study findings: Compared with clonotypes that all four donors shared, non-shared clonotypes had lower generation probabilities.

Profiling relied on immunoSEQ multiplex PCR, and the TCRdb table lists in-frame clones only, not all of them. The sample has millions of clones, 90% to 95% seen once. This TCR came from a man aged 18 to 35 in good health. V gene TRBV4-1 combines with J gene TRBJ1-2, with D tentatively TRBD1 (6 bases). The sample consisted of naive CD4+ T cells sorted from blood. As for subset: CD45RA+ positively selected. Here the CDR3 reads CASSQAGTGFNYEYGYTF. The CDR3 DNA follows: TGCGCCAGCAGCCAAGCCGGAACAGGGTTTAACTATGAGTATGGCTACACCTTC.